One and the same sample provided the 13 T cell receptor beta chains below, sequenced in a study of blood T cell repertoires in COVID-19. Only in-frame clones appear in the TCRdb table, and some are missing; sequencing was by immunoSEQ multiplex PCR. The repertoire includes 250,000 to 300,000 clones, roughly 90% of them detected once, and approximately 2.4% sits in the top ten. The sample consisted of PBMCs or T cells enriched from blood (not recorded which). The receptors originated from a woman between 40 and 55 years old with acute COVID-19.

The chain uses TRBV19 and TRBJ1-4, with 8 positions matching TRBD1. The CDR3 consists of 13 residues. V lost 6 bases to trimming and J lost 8 bases; unmatched junction nucleotides: 5. Germline CDR1 is LNHDA and CDR2 is SQIVND (reference sequence). This chain's CDR3 is CASSGQGWEKLFF. The CDR3 DNA is TGTGCCAGTAGCGGACAGGGTTGGGAAAAACTGTTTTTT.

Regarding this clone: The sample has other DNA sequences that encode this CDR3 too. The chain couples TRBV15 to TRBJ2-7; maybe TRBD2 (5 bases). CDR3 length: 13 amino acids. Germline CDR1 LNHNV, CDR2 YYDKDF (reference sequence). Between the trimmed V and J ends, which lost 0 bases and 4 bases, there was a span of 7 bases. The DNA for the CDR3 is TGTGCCACCAGCAGAGATCCGGGATACGAGCAGTACTTC. Amino acids: CATSRDPGYEQYF.

The V and J genes are TRBV7-2 and TRBJ2-7; D perhaps matches TRBD1 (6 bases). The V end was cut by 4 bases, the J end by 3 bases, with 16 bases between. The CDR3 has 15 residues. The germline gives CDR1 SGHTA, CDR2 FQGNSA. The DNA for the CDR3 is TGTGCCAGCAGCTCTTACAGGGCCCGACACTACGAGCAGTACTTC. Translating gives CASSSYRARHYEQYF.

This clone has ten or more counts. Other DNA sequences in this sample translate to the same CDR3. V is TRBV6-2 or TRBV6-3 and J is TRBJ2-1, with 10 bases aligning to TRBD2. Looked up from germline, CDR1 is MNHEY and CDR2 is SVGEGT. Trimming cost V 0 bases and J 4 bases; bases outside gene matches: 6. CDR3 length equals 17 residues. The CDR3 protein is CASSYSPTSGLYNEQFF. Here the CDR3 DNA reads TGTGCCAGCAGTTACTCGCCGACTAGCGGGTTGTACAATGAGCAGTTCTTC.

The V call is TRBV24-1, the J call TRBJ2-3; D uncertain. Germline assignment: CDR1 KGHDR and CDR2 SFDVKD. Trimming removed 5 bases from V and 6 bases from J, with 17 bases in between. CDR3 length equals 15 residues. In DNA form, the CDR3 reads TGTGCCACCAGTGCTCCTTCCGTCTCGAGGGATACGCAGTATTTT. This gives the protein CATSAPSVSRDTQYF.

V is TRBV3-1 (or the pseudogene TRBV3-2) and J is TRBJ2-3; perhaps TRBD2 as D (6 bases). Trimming took off 1 base at V and 3 bases at J, with 11 bases between the two ends. There are 15 residues in the CDR3. CDR1 is LGHDT and CDR2 is YNNKEL in the germline V gene (reference sequence). CDR3 DNA: TGTGCCAGCAGCCAAGGGGGGAGCGGGACAGATACGCAGTATTTT. This gives the protein CASSQGGSGTDTQYF.

The chain employs TRBV3-1 (or the pseudogene TRBV3-2) and TRBJ1-1; unclear D gene. This CDR3 contains 14 residues. CDR1 and CDR2 (germline): LGHDT, YNNKEL (reference sequence). Between the trimmed V and J ends, which lost 4 bases and 5 bases, there was a span of 14 bases. The CDR3 loop is CASSRSEVRTEAFF. The CDR3 coding sequence is TGTGCCAGCAGCCGCTCGGAGGTACGGACTGAAGCTTTCTTT.

With respect to this clone: The sample holds other DNA sequences that translate to the same CDR3. The chain joins TRBV18 to TRBJ1-1; TRBD1 is a possible D gene (6 bases). Germline V lookup: CDR1 KGHSH, CDR2 LQKENI. The CDR3 totals 14 residues. V lost 3 bases and J lost 0, with 8 bases in between. CDR3 amino acids: CASSPGQMNTEAFF. The CDR3 DNA reads TGTGCCAGCTCACCTGGACAGATGAACACTGAAGCTTTCTTT.

The chain combines TRBV12-3 or TRBV12-4 with TRBJ1-2; possible D gene TRBD1, 6 bases. CDR3 length equals 13 residues. The V and J ends lost 6 bases and 4 bases respectively, with 12 bases between them. In nucleotides, the CDR3 is TGTGCCAGCAGCCGGGGACACCTCTATGGCTACACCTTC. Its translation: CASSRGHLYGYTF.

CDR3 loop: CASRASGGTGELFF. In DNA form, the CDR3 reads TGTGCCAGCAGGGCTAGCGGGGGAACCGGGGAGCTGTTTTTT. This chain connects TRBV27 to TRBJ2-2; 10 nucleotides align to TRBD2. The length of the CDR3 is 14 residues. Germline V lookup: CDR1 MNHEY, CDR2 SMNVEV (reference sequence). After removal of 6 bases from V and 5 bases from J, the junction contained 3 bases not matched to a gene.

The table lists this clone with a count of one. V is TRBV7-9 and J is TRBJ2-3; 10 nucleotides align to TRBD2. CDR1 and CDR2 from the germline V gene are SEHNR and FQNEAQ (reference sequence). The length of the CDR3 is 17 residues. The J segment lost 3 bases and the V segment lost 2 bases, leaving 8 bases of the junction unmatched. The CDR3 nucleotides are TGTGCCAGCAGCTTAATGGGACTAGCGTTAGGGACAGATACGCAGTATTTT. Its protein is CASSLMGLALGTDTQYF.

The gene calls are TRBV11-1 and TRBJ1-6, with D possibly TRBD1 on 5 matching bases. From germline, CDR1 is SGHAT and CDR2 FQDESV (reference sequence). V dropped 5 bases and J dropped 7 bases, with 15 bases sitting between them. This CDR3 comprises 15 residues. The CDR3 reads CASSPNRGGNSPLHF. In DNA, the CDR3 is TGTGCCAGCAGCCCAAACCGGGGGGGAAATTCACCCCTCCACTTT.

The CDR3 reads CASSQDQTGGSDEQYF. As DNA, the CDR3 is TGTGCCAGCAGCCAAGACCAGACAGGGGGATCGGACGAGCAGTACTTC. The chain couples TRBV3-1 (or the pseudogene TRBV3-2) to TRBJ2-7; TRBD1 matches at 9 bases. Germline CDR1 reads LGHDT; CDR2 reads YNNKEL (reference sequence). CDR3 length: 16 residues. Trimming cost V 0 bases and J 5 bases; bases outside gene matches: 8.